This TCR beta chain was captured by sequencing in a study of vaccination and CD4 T cells after COVID-19. Background on the study: Participants got two doses of BNT162b2 or mRNA-1273 vaccine. Convalescent patients gave post-COVID blood a median approximately 94 days post-diagnosis, range 35 to 161.

In this sample, this clonotype turned up a few times. The antigen is unknown. Sequencing of cultured CD4+ T cell DNA used the Oncomine TCR Beta short-read assay. TCRdb used MiXCR to reprocess the PCR reads, holding one entry per CDR3 protein. The table shows roughly 5,400 distinct CDR3 sequences, with less than 40% occurring only once. Regarding treatment: roughly 10-day PBMC culture with coronavirus spike peptide pools or control peptides (ViraFEST assay). An unexposed donor provided the CD4+ T cells, which were collected before the COVID-19 pandemic (2011-2018). Per the germline V gene, CDR1 is LNHNV and CDR2 is YYDKDF (reference sequence). V lost 1 base and J lost 7, with 5 bases in between. This CDR3 is 12 amino acids long.

Specimen: CD4+ T cells from blood, cultured in vitro. This clonotype originated in a human donor in good health. The J gene is TRBJ1-5, the V gene TRBV15, with unresolved D. CDR3 coding DNA: TGTGCCACCAGCAGAGGGGGACAGCCCCAGCATTTT. This sequence encodes CATSRGGQPQHF. Full variable domain (missing parts from reference TRBV15 and TRBJ1-5): DAMVIQNPRYQVTQFGKPVTLSCSQTLNHNVMYWYQQKSSQAPKLLFHYYDKDFNNEADTPDNFQSRRPNTSFCFLDIRSPGLGDTAMYLCATSRGGQPQHFGDGTRLSIL.